This passage covers 26 T cell receptor beta chains from one sample sequenced in a study of T cell repertoires in cytomegalovirus infection. Each CDR3 protein is one row after TCRdb ran MiXCR on the reads. The repertoire holds fewer than 350,000 distinct CDR3 sequences, 17% seen once, with about 12% in the top ten. Sequencing was done on a sample of PBMCs. The receptors shown here come from a human donor in good health (CMV status not recorded). Some clones in this sample may be carry-over from other donors' samples.

This clonotype was seen more than once but under ten times. The chain employs TRBV20-1 and TRBJ2-7; D gene ambiguous. V was pared by 7 bases and J by 6 bases, with 13 bases between. Germline V lookup: CDR1 DFQATT, CDR2 SNEGSKA (reference sequence). The CDR3 is made up of 11 amino acids. The CDR3, as DNA: TGCAGTGTCGAAGGGCCCGGCGAGCAGTACTTC. Translating gives CSVEGPGEQYF.

The chain uses TRBV9 and TRBJ1-6; perhaps TRBD1 as D (6 bases). This CDR3 spans 16 amino acids. V was shortened by 3 bases and J by 9 bases, with 19 bases between the two germline ends. Germline lookup yields CDR1 SGDLS and CDR2 YYNGEE. The CDR3 protein is CASSEGQTLSGSPLHF. CDR3 coding DNA: TGTGCCAGCAGCGAAGGACAGACCCTATCCGGTTCACCCCTCCACTTT. The whole variable domain, filled in from reference TRBV9 and TRBJ1-6, reads DSGVTQTPKHLITATGQRVTLRCSPRSGDLSVYWYQQSLDQGLQFLIQYYNGEERAKGNILERFSAQQFPDLHSELNLSSLELGDSALYFCASSEGQTLSGSPLHFGNGTRLTVT.

This clonotype was counted ten times or more. This chain connects TRBV28 to TRBJ2-1, with TRBD1 identical over 7 bases. From germline, CDR1 is MDHEN and CDR2 SYDVKM. J gave up 8 bases and V 10 bases, and 11 bases lay outside the gene matches. The CDR3 is 13 residues long. CDR3 sequence reads: CATQTGSWDEQFF. The CDR3 DNA sequence: TGTGCCACACAGACAGGGTCATGGGATGAGCAGTTCTTC.

This chain links TRBV20-1 with TRBJ2-1; 11 nucleotides align to TRBD2. The germline CDR1 and CDR2 sequences are DFQATT and SNEGSKA (reference sequence). The junction had 5 bases not matched to a gene; V was cut back by 1 base and J by 0 bases. The CDR3 runs to 17 residues. The CDR3 region is CSARGLAGISSYNEQFF. CDR3 coding DNA: TGCAGTGCTAGAGGACTAGCGGGGATAAGCTCCTACAATGAGCAGTTCTTC.

V and J are TRBV28 and TRBJ1-6; 7 nucleotides align to TRBD1. V was pared by 3 bases and J by 7 bases, with 12 bases of the junction left unmatched. The germline gives CDR1 MDHEN, CDR2 SYDVKM. The CDR3 loop spans 17 amino acids. In nucleotides, the CDR3 is TGTGCCAGCAGTTTCGCTCTTCCGGGACAGAACAATTCACCCCTCCACTTT. This sequence encodes CASSFALPGQNNSPLHF.

V gene TRBV28 combines with J gene TRBJ2-7; 8 bases agree with TRBD1. J was trimmed by 3 bases and V by 4 bases; bases with no gene match: 5. This CDR3 region has 14 residues. Germline V gene sequence: CDR1 MDHEN, CDR2 SYDVKM. The CDR3 coding sequence is TGTGCCAGCAGTTCAACGGACAGGGTCTACGAGCAGTACTTC. It codes for CASSSTDRVYEQYF.

This clonotype was seen a few times. The gene calls are TRBV4-3 and TRBJ1-6, with 7 nucleotides matching TRBD1. The trim removed 4 bases at V and 7 bases at J, leaving 4 bases unmatched. The CDR3 is 14 amino acids. Germline CDR1 is LGHNA and CDR2 is YSLEER. In nucleotides, the CDR3 is TGCGCCAGCAGCCTCGGGACAGCCAATTCACCCCTCCACTTT. Its protein product is CASSLGTANSPLHF.

This clonotype was counted only a few times. The chain recombines TRBV19 with TRBJ1-1; D not resolved. The ends were cut back, 9 bases at V and 1 base at J, with 15 bases in the middle. From germline, CDR1 is LNHDA and CDR2 SQIVND (reference sequence). The CDR3 runs 14 residues. This CDR3 reads CASQGEPANTEAFF. CDR3 bases: TGTGCCAGCCAAGGAGAACCCGCGAACACTGAAGCTTTCTTT.

As concerns this clonotype: A much larger clonotype is one base distant, so this may be a read error. The chain combines TRBV7-8 with TRBJ1-5; D is ambiguous. Trimming removed 2 bases at V and 3 bases at J, with 14 bases between. Germline V gene data show CDR1 as SGHVS and CDR2 as FQNEAQ. The CDR3 loop spans 16 amino acids. CDR3: CASSLFNWEYNQPQHF. CDR3 DNA: TGTGCCAGCAGCTTATTTAATTGGGAGTACAATCAGCCCCAGCATTTT. Drawing the rest from reference TRBV7-8 and TRBJ1-5, the complete variable domain is GAGVSQSPRYKVAKRGQDVALRCDPISGHVSLFWYQQALGQGPEFLTYFQNEAQLDKSGLPSDRFFAERPEGSVSTLKIQRTQQEDSAVYLCASSLFNWEYNQPQHFGDGTRLSIL.

The sample holds many counts of this clonotype. The chain couples TRBV7-2 to TRBJ1-6; D may be TRBD1 (5 bases). V lost 2 bases, J lost 9 bases, and 11 bases lay in between. From germline, CDR1 is SGHTA and CDR2 FQGNSA. The CDR3 is made up of 14 amino acids. For the CDR3, the DNA is TGTGCCAGCAGCTTATCGCAGGGTGGTTCACCCCTCCACTTT. Protein: CASSLSQGGSPLHF.

There are many counts of this clonotype. The rearrangement uses TRBV2 and TRBJ2-7; D not certain. Germline V CDR1 and CDR2: SNHLY, FYNNEI. The CDR3 contains 11 residues. Trimming removed 2 bases from V and 3 bases from J, with 2 bases in between. CDR3 loop: CASSELYEQYF. For the CDR3, the DNA is TGTGCCAGCAGTGAACTCTACGAGCAGTACTTC.

This clonotype was found a few times. V and J are TRBV4-2 and TRBJ2-5, with no clear D. Germline CDR1 reads LGHNA; CDR2 reads YNFKEQ. The CDR3 is 13 residues long. With 0 bases removed from V and 1 base from J, the gap between germline ends came to 3 bases. The CDR3 region is CASSQESQETQYF. In nucleotides, the CDR3 is TGTGCCAGCAGCCAAGAATCCCAAGAGACCCAGTACTTC.

The chain links TRBV28 to TRBJ2-3, with no clear D. Germline V gives CDR1 MDHEN, CDR2 SYDVKM. With 6 bases removed from V and 5 bases from J, the gap between germline ends came to 18 bases. This CDR3 has 15 residues. The CDR3 loop is CASSPQSSLRDTQYF. In DNA, the CDR3 is TGTGCCAGCAGCCCTCAATCCTCTCTCAGAGATACGCAGTATTTT.

J is TRBJ1-3 and V is TRBV10-3; 10 bases agree with TRBD1. The CDR3 loop spans 16 amino acids. CDR1 and CDR2 (germline): ENHRY, SYGVKD. V shed 3 bases and J 2 bases; nucleotides not matched to a gene: 4. CDR3 bases: TGTGCCATCAGTGACGGGACAGGGGTAACTGGAAACACCATATATTTT. This encodes CAISDGTGVTGNTIYF.

The J gene is TRBJ1-4, the V gene TRBV7-9, with D uncertain. Trimming stripped 0 bases from V and 11 bases from J, with 4 bases between. The length of the CDR3 is 11 residues. Germline assignment: CDR1 SEHNR and CDR2 FQNEAQ (reference sequence). The DNA of the CDR3 is TGTGCCAGCAGCTTAGCCTATAAACTGTTTTTT. Translating it yields CASSLAYKLFF.

This clonotype came up many times. The chain carries TRBV5-5 and TRBJ1-4, with 7 bases lining up with TRBD1. Germline values: CDR1 SGHKS, CDR2 YYEKEE (reference sequence). The V segment lost 6 bases and the J segment 2 bases; nucleotides outside the gene matches: 10. This CDR3 comprises 16 residues. The DNA for the CDR3 is TGTGCCAGCACCTTAAGACCGGGACAGACTAATGAAAAACTGTTTTTT. As protein: CASTLRPGQTNEKLFF.

This clonotype has just a few counts. The V gene is TRBV20-1, the J gene TRBJ1-2; 8 bases agree with TRBD1. Germline V gives CDR1 DFQATT, CDR2 SNEGSKA (reference sequence). CDR3 length: 15 residues. V dropped 1 base and J dropped 2; count of bases not matched to a gene: 6. This CDR3 reads CSARGQGQSNYGYTF. CDR3 DNA: TGCAGTGCTAGAGGACAGGGGCAGTCGAACTATGGCTACACCTTC.

This clonotype has a count of ten or more. The rearrangement links TRBV6-6 to TRBJ1-1; D perhaps matches TRBD1 (5 bases). Between the trimmed V and J ends, which lost 2 bases and 4 bases, there was a span of 14 bases. This CDR3 region has 15 residues. Germline V gene sequence: CDR1 MNHNY, CDR2 SVGAGI (reference sequence). The CDR3 protein is CASSYGGGASTEAFF. DNA for the CDR3: TGTGCCAGCAGTTACGGTGGCGGGGCCAGCACTGAAGCTTTCTTT.

A few counts support this clonotype. CDR3 in amino acids: CSVVIADTQYF. The CDR3 DNA reads TGCAGCGTTGTTATAGCAGATACGCAGTATTTT. The V and J genes are TRBV29-1 and TRBJ2-3, with unresolved D. Trimming stripped 4 bases from V and 4 bases from J, with 6 bases between. Germline V gene data show CDR1 as SQVTM and CDR2 as ANQGSEA. The CDR3 spans 11 residues.

This clonotype came up many times. V gene TRBV20-1 combines with J gene TRBJ2-1; D gene ambiguous. The CDR3 extends over 20 amino acids. The V end was cut by 0 bases, the J end by 0 bases, with 24 bases between. Germline V CDR1 and CDR2: DFQATT, SNEGSKA (reference sequence). CDR3: CSAREWSWATVDSSYNEQFF. CDR3 DNA sequence: TGCAGTGCTAGAGAATGGTCGTGGGCTACCGTGGATAGCTCCTACAATGAGCAGTTCTTC.

V gene TRBV12-3 or TRBV12-4 combines with J gene TRBJ2-2; TRBD1 matches at 11 bases. The length of the CDR3 is 16 residues. After removal of 7 bases from V and 5 bases from J, the junction contained 9 bases not matched to a gene. The CDR3 loop is CASTRGQGGRTGELFF. CDR3 sequence (DNA): TGTGCCAGCACCCGGGGACAGGGGGGACGGACCGGGGAGCTGTTTTTT.

The chain employs TRBV7-9 and TRBJ1-2; no definite D call. From germline, CDR1 is SEHNR and CDR2 FQNEAQ (reference sequence). The CDR3 consists of 14 residues. V lost 1 base and J 6 bases, leaving 12 bases between the germline ends. CDR3 coding DNA: TGTGCCAGCAGCTTAGAAGTGGGAGAGAATGGCTACACCTTC. Translation gives CASSLEVGENGYTF. The variable domain in full, with the rest retrieved from reference TRBV7-9 and TRBJ1-2, is DTGVSQNPRHKITKRGQNVTFRCDPISEHNRLYWYRQTLGQGPEFLTYFQNEAQLEKSRLLSDRFSAERPKGSFSTLEIQRTEQGDSAMYLCASSLEVGENGYTFGSGTRLTVV.

Many counts were recorded for this clonotype. The chain has TRBV7-2 and TRBJ1-6; D call uncertain. Trimming took off 0 bases at V and 0 bases at J, with 9 bases between the two ends. This CDR3 region has 17 residues. CDR1 SGHTA and CDR2 FQGNSA come from the germline V gene. The CDR3 nucleotides are TGTGCCAGCAGCTTAGCGTATCGGAGCTCCTATAATTCACCCCTCCACTTT. Its protein is CASSLAYRSSYNSPLHF.

The V gene is TRBV6-8, the J gene TRBJ2-7; no clear D. This CDR3 is built from 14 residues. Trimming took 4 bases from V and 3 from J, leaving 13 bases between them. Germline assignment: CDR1 MNHGY and CDR2 SAAAGT. The CDR3 DNA reads as TGTGCCAGCAGTTTATACGGCCGAGACTACGAGCAGTACTTC. Protein: CASSLYGRDYEQYF.

This clonotype was picked up a small number of times. This sequence joins TRBV20-1 and TRBJ1-6, with D tentatively TRBD1 (6 bases). The CDR3 runs to 15 residues. Deletions cut 1 base from V and 7 bases from J, with 14 bases between. Germline CDR1 reads DFQATT; CDR2 reads SNEGSKA (reference sequence). The CDR3 is CSARAGAEDNSPLHF. The CDR3 bases are TGCAGTGCTAGAGCGGGGGCCGAAGACAATTCACCCCTCCACTTT.

The V gene is TRBV4-3, the J gene TRBJ1-4; no definite D call. The CDR3 consists of 13 residues. V lost 0 bases, J lost 5 bases, and 4 bases lay in between. The V gene's germline CDR1 is LGHNA and CDR2 YSLEER. As DNA, the CDR3 is TGCGCCAGCAGCCAAGAACCGAATGAAAAACTGTTTTTT. It specifies CASSQEPNEKLFF.